This record looks at one TCR beta chain sequence and its context. Germline V CDR1 and CDR2: SEHNR, FQNEAQ (reference sequence). V lost 4 bases, J lost 5 bases, and 17 bases lay in between. There are 15 residues in the CDR3. This sample is drawn from a study of blood T cell repertoires in COVID-19. In the study overall: In each case, the material was cDNA or gDNA derived from T cells, B-cell-depleted T cells, or PBMCs.

Clones were sequenced by immunoSEQ multiplex PCR, and TCRdb holds only the in-frame ones, with some missing. The sample contains around 110,000 clones, approximately 80% of which appear only once. The sample comprised peripheral blood. This TCR came from a woman in her 70s with acute or convalescent COVID-19. V usage is TRBV7-9 and J usage is TRBJ1-1; D is uncertain. CDR3 in amino acids: CASSSAGLSGTEAFF. The CDR3 DNA reads TGTGCCAGCAGCTCCGCGGGCCTCTCGGGGACTGAAGCTTTCTTT.